This T cell receptor (beta chain) was profiled in a study of long-term antiretroviral therapy in people with HIV. Across the whole study: By about a decade, the earliest samples predate the 2015 immediate-ART recommendation. Study results and limitations: Collection of the blood, which took place between about 2003 and 2017, possibly occurred under older ART regimens.

Version v3.0 of the immunoSEQ assay ran at survey level. The sequencing target was about 35,000-55,000 T-cell genomes per sample. Measured with immunoSEQ multiplex PCR; TCRdb has only the in-frame clones, and not every one. The table has 30,000 to 35,000 clones, about four fifths seen once; the top ten hold 6.5% to 9.5%. Treated in the United States were all of the participants with HIV. The CDR3 is made up of 14 amino acids. The germline V gene encodes CDR1 SGDLS and CDR2 YYNGEE. J lost 6 bases, V lost 4 bases, and 9 bases had no gene match. This clone was seen more than once but under ten times. Its antigen remains unknown.

The TCR comes from a man aged 18-30 years with HIV. V is TRBV9 and J is TRBJ2-7, with 8 bases matching TRBD1. The sequencing here drew on unsorted PBMCs, taken 0.4 years before starting antiretroviral therapy. Here the CDR3 reads CASSMRTGLGEQYF. The CDR3 DNA reads as TGTGCCAGCAGCATGAGGACAGGGCTGGGCGAGCAGTACTTC.